The 15 T cell receptor beta chains below all came from one sample that was sequenced in a study of tumor-infiltrating lymphocytes in oesophageal squamous cell carcinoma (dated by TCRdb to between 2015 and 2016). Library generation was performed with PCR. For sequencing, an Illumina HiSeq 2000 was employed. The public sequencing data were trimmed at Q25 with fastp and processed into clonotypes with MiXCR by TCRdb, which kept only in-frame beta chains. Identical CDR3 proteins give one entry, which carries the most common genes and DNA. This sample has fewer than 15,000 distinct CDR3 sequences in its table, and 45% to 55% of those were observed once. In total, the top ten clones hold about 15% of the sample. Sequencing was done on a sample of normal esophageal tissue next to the tumor. These receptors all stem from a male donor with esophageal squamous cell carcinoma.

V and J are TRBV5-1 and TRBJ2-5, with D unclear. The germline V gene encodes CDR1 SGHRS and CDR2 YFSETQ. This CDR3 has 12 amino acids. V was cut by 0 bases and J by 10 bases, with 10 bases left in between. The chain's CDR3 is CASSLDGPVQYF. The CDR3 DNA reads TGCGCCAGCAGCTTGGATGGGCCCGTCCAGTACTTC.

This clonotype is labeled as large. The V gene is TRBV7-2, the J gene TRBJ2-1; tentative D call: TRBD2 (7 bases). From germline, CDR1 is SGHTA and CDR2 FQGNSA. The CDR3 sequence is 15 residues long. V lost 2 bases to trimming and J lost 11 bases, with 19 bases between them. CDR3 amino acids: CASSLKGGGALQQFF. CDR3 bases: TGTGCCAGCAGCTTAAAAGGGGGGGGGGCCCTCCAGCAGTTCTTC.

By share, this clonotype counts as medium-sized. This chain links TRBV10-2 with TRBJ2-3, with 11 bases lining up with TRBD2. This CDR3 has 15 residues. Germline CDR1 WSHSY, CDR2 SAAADI. Trimming cost V 6 bases and J 5 bases; bases outside gene matches: 7. CDR3: CASRRTSGLGDTQYF. The CDR3, as DNA: TGCGCCAGCAGAAGGACTAGCGGGCTCGGAGATACGCAGTATTTT.

The rearrangement joins TRBV7-6 to TRBJ2-4; a weak D match, TRBD1 (6 bases). The closer fit of TRBJ2-7 to the DNA end suggests the J call may be wrong. The CDR3 runs 12 residues. Germline V gene lookup returns CDR1 SGHVS and CDR2 FNYEAQ. CDR3 sequence (DNA): TGTGCCAGCAGCCCCAGGGGCTACGAGCAGTACTTC. Translated, it gives CASSPRGYEQYF.

This chain joins TRBV12-3 or TRBV12-4 and TRBJ2-5; 7 positions match TRBD2. Trimming removed 1 base from V and 11 bases from J; junction bases left unmatched: 10. This CDR3 has 14 amino acids. CDR3 bases: TGTGCCAGCAGTTTAGGAGAGGCTAGCGGTAAGCAGTACTTC. Translating gives CASSLGEASGKQYF.

The chain has TRBV12-3 or TRBV12-4 and TRBJ2-1; TRBD1 matches 9 bases. This CDR3 is built from 14 residues. V trimming: 7 bases; J trimming: 5 bases; junction bases outside the gene matches: 6. The chain's CDR3 is CASTDRGFHNEQFF. The CDR3 region has the DNA TGTGCCAGCACAGACAGGGGGTTCCACAATGAGCAGTTCTTC.

Details on this clonotype: A junction boundary mismatches the germline segment, possibly from a read error. The chain carries TRBV7-6 and TRBJ2-1; maybe TRBD2 (5 bases). The end of the DNA is better explained by TRBJ2-5, so the J call may be wrong. Looked up from germline, CDR1 is SGHVS and CDR2 is FNYEAQ. The CDR3 spans 13 residues. The CDR3 protein is CASSLTRGETQYF. The CDR3 nucleotides read TGTGCTAGCAGCTTAACCCGAGGGGAGACCCAGTACTTC.

By frequency in the sample, this clonotype is large. The V gene is TRBV7-9, the J gene TRBJ2-1; tentatively, D is TRBD1 or TRBD2 (6 bases each). CDR3 length equals 14 residues. Germline V gene data show CDR1 as SEHNR and CDR2 as FQNEAQ (reference sequence). V lost 3 bases, J lost 9 bases, and 15 bases lay in between. In DNA form, the CDR3 reads TGTGCCAGCAGCTTTTCGGGGGCCTCGGGTGAGCAGTTCTTC. Amino acids: CASSFSGASGEQFF.

The chain recombines TRBV11-2 with TRBJ1-6, with a tentative D call TRBD1 (5 bases). The germline gives CDR1 SGHAT, CDR2 FQNNGV. The CDR3 spans 16 residues. V was shortened by 1 base and J by 7 bases, with 14 bases between the two germline ends. In DNA form, the CDR3 reads TGTGCCAGCAGCTTAGGGGTGGGGACTTGGAATTCACCCCTCCACTTT. This gives the protein CASSLGVGTWNSPLHF.

This rearrangement joins TRBV12-5 to TRBJ2-1; 8 nucleotides agree with TRBD1. Germline V gene sequence: CDR1 LGHNT, CDR2 FRNRAP. With V trimmed by 5 bases and J by 1 base, 7 bases remained unmatched. This CDR3 has 16 residues. CDR3 region: CASGGGWTGSYNEQFF. The CDR3 region has the DNA TGTGCTAGTGGTGGAGGCTGGACAGGGTCCTACAATGAGCAGTTCTTC.

This chain uses TRBV7-2 with TRBJ1-2; the D gene is possibly TRBD2 (5 bases). The J call may be mistaken, given a closer DNA end match to TRBJ2-5. CDR1 and CDR2 (germline): SGHTA, FQGNSA. The CDR3 sequence is 13 residues long. The CDR3 DNA sequence: TGTGCCAGCAGCCCACGGCGGGAAGAGACCCAGTACTTC. Translation: CASSPRREETQYF.

V gene TRBV7-4 combines with J gene TRBJ2-3; D is perhaps TRBD2 (6 bases). The J call may be faulty, since TRBJ2-5 better matches the DNA end. The germline gives CDR1 SGHVT, CDR2 SQSDAQ. The CDR3 runs 18 residues. The CDR3 region is CASSFFGVSGDPRQTQYF. CDR3 nucleotides: TGTGCCAGCAGCTTTTTTGGAGTTAGCGGAGACCCCCGGCAGACCCAGTACTTC.

The chain combines TRBV7-3 with TRBJ2-1, with 8 bases aligning to TRBD2. Germline lookup yields CDR1 SGHTA and CDR2 FQGTGA. The CDR3 is 15 amino acids. V shed 6 bases, J shed 8 bases, and the junction held 12 bases outside the gene matches. The CDR3: CASSMGGGRWDEQFF. CDR3 DNA sequence: TGTGCCAGCAGTATGGGCGGGGGGAGGTGGGATGAGCAGTTCTTC.

The chain uses TRBV27 and TRBJ1-1, with D possibly TRBD1 on 6 matching bases. The V gene's germline CDR1 is MNHEY and CDR2 SMNVEV (reference sequence). V was trimmed by 1 base and J by 5 bases, leaving 11 bases between them. The CDR3 contains 14 residues. This CDR3 reads CASSLFPQGTEAFF. Written as DNA, the CDR3 is TGTGCCAGCAGTTTATTCCCACAGGGAACTGAAGCTTTCTTT.

This clonotype was seen at least ten times. The chain carries TRBV7-9 and TRBJ1-6; D might be TRBD1 (5 bases). Trimming cost V 5 bases and J 7 bases, with 12 bases left between them. CDR3 length equals 14 residues. The germline CDR1 and CDR2 sequences are SEHNR and FQNEAQ (reference sequence). The chain's CDR3 is CASSRDSENSPLHF. The CDR3, as DNA: TGTGCCAGCAGCCGCGACAGTGAGAATTCACCCCTCCACTTT.